The next 30 T cell receptor beta chains were all read from a single sample in a study of control samples from healthy donors and cancer patients. Here immunoSEQ multiplex PCR was the method, and the copy in TCRdb shows in-frame clones only, minus some. The sample contains 110,000 to 150,000 clones, 90% to 95% of which appear only once. Material for sequencing was blood. These receptors originate from a man aged 40-55 years in good health.

The rearrangement uses TRBV29-1 and TRBJ2-7, with TRBD1 matching 7 bases. CDR1 and CDR2 (germline): SQVTM, ANQGSEA. The CDR3 covers 14 residues. The V segment lost 2 bases and the J segment 4 bases; nucleotides outside the gene matches: 8. The CDR3 DNA sequence: TGCAGCGTTGAAATGGCAGGGGGTGCGTACGAGCAGTACTTC. It is translated as CSVEMAGGAYEQYF.

Concerning this clone: A read error may produce the germline difference seen at one junction end. The V and J genes are TRBV7-7 and TRBJ2-5; a weak D match, TRBD1 (6 bases). The germline V gene has CDR1 SSHAT and CDR2 FNYEAQ (reference sequence). The CDR3 extends over 14 amino acids. The CDR3 loop reads CASSSDRSQETQYF. The DNA for the CDR3 is TGTGCTAGCAGCTCCGACAGGAGCCAAGAGACCCAGTACTTC.

The J gene is TRBJ1-1, the V gene TRBV6-5; D might be TRBD1 (6 bases). The CDR3 is 14 residues long. Germline V gives CDR1 MNHEY, CDR2 SVGAGI. The V and J ends lost 3 bases and 5 bases respectively, with 13 bases between them. The CDR3 DNA sequence: TGTGCCAGCAGTTATATGGCAGGGGCGACTGAAGCTTTCTTT. Its translation: CASSYMAGATEAFF.

The chain uses TRBV6-6 and TRBJ2-1; TRBD1 matches 7 bases. V was clipped by 5 bases and J by 2 bases; unmatched bases: 6. CDR1 and CDR2 (germline): MNHNY, SVGAGI (reference sequence). The CDR3 totals 15 residues. CDR3 residues: CASSHTGVTYNEQFF. CDR3 nucleotide sequence: TGTGCCAGCAGTCACACAGGGGTAACCTACAATGAGCAGTTCTTC.

The rearrangement joins TRBV19 to TRBJ1-5; D gene ambiguous. This CDR3 region has 13 residues. Germline V gene sequence: CDR1 LNHDA, CDR2 SQIVND (reference sequence). V was shortened by 1 base and J by 6 bases, with 7 bases between the two germline ends. CDR3 in amino acids: CASSIVSGQPQHF. CDR3 sequence (DNA): TGTGCCAGTAGTATAGTCTCGGGTCAGCCCCAGCATTTT.

The chain recombines TRBV13 with TRBJ1-1; 7 bases map to TRBD1. The CDR3 extends over 15 amino acids. V dropped 1 base and J dropped 1; count of bases not matched to a gene: 3. Per the germline V gene, CDR1 is PRHDT and CDR2 is FYEKMQ (reference sequence). This CDR3 is CASSLVEGANTEAFF. The CDR3 region has the DNA TGTGCCAGCAGCTTAGTTGAGGGGGCGAACACTGAAGCTTTCTTT.

The V gene is TRBV27, the J gene TRBJ2-1, with 11 bases aligning to TRBD2. The V gene end was trimmed by 6 bases and the J gene end by 5 bases; junction bases not matched to a gene: 9. This CDR3 has 16 residues. The germline CDR1 and CDR2 sequences are MNHEY and SMNVEV (reference sequence). In DNA form, the CDR3 reads TGTGCCAGCAGCCGAACCGGGACTAGCGGACACAATGAGCAGTTCTTC. This translates into CASSRTGTSGHNEQFF.

The chain uses TRBV2 and TRBJ2-5, with TRBD2 matching over 9 bases. The junction had 12 bases not matched to a gene; V was cut back by 8 bases and J by 5 bases. Germline CDR1 and CDR2: SNHLY and FYNNEI. The CDR3 has 15 amino acids. This chain's CDR3 is CASPGASGIQETQYF. The CDR3 nucleotides read TGTGCCAGCCCCGGGGCTAGCGGGATTCAGGAGACCCAGTACTTC.

The chain joins TRBV4-3 to TRBJ1-2; D is unresolved. Germline V gene data show CDR1 as LGHNA and CDR2 as YSLEER. This CDR3 contains 14 residues. Between the trimmed V and J ends, which lost 6 bases and 0 bases, there was a span of 11 bases. The CDR3 is CASSPSRANYGYTF. The CDR3 nucleotides read TGCGCCAGCAGTCCCTCACGAGCTAACTATGGCTACACCTTC.

The chain carries TRBV5-1 and TRBJ2-7; D is uncertain. CDR1 SGHRS and CDR2 YFSETQ come from the germline V gene. This CDR3 is built from 14 residues. Trimming removed 0 bases at V and 2 bases at J, with 9 bases between. CDR3 protein: CASSLGHGTYEQYF. The DNA for the CDR3 is TGCGCCAGCAGCTTGGGACATGGGACCTACGAGCAGTACTTC.

The chain couples TRBV29-1 to TRBJ2-2; TRBD1 might be the D (5 bases). Germline CDR1 SQVTM, CDR2 ANQGSEA. Deletions cut 4 bases from V and 3 bases from J, with 12 bases between. The CDR3 extends over 14 amino acids. The CDR3 protein is CSVGLRTHTGELFF. Written as DNA, the CDR3 is TGCAGCGTTGGCCTCCGGACACACACCGGGGAGCTGTTTTTT.

The chain couples TRBV5-1 to TRBJ2-7; D gene unclear. This CDR3 has 13 residues. V was pared by 0 bases and J by 3 bases, with 7 bases between. Germline CDR1 is SGHRS and CDR2 is YFSETQ. For the CDR3, the DNA is TGCGCCAGCAGCTTGGGAGTGAACTACGAGCAGTACTTC. Translating it yields CASSLGVNYEQYF. The full variable domain, with the rest looked up from reference TRBV5-1 and TRBJ2-7, is KAGVTQTPRYLIKTRGQQVTLSCSPISGHRSVSWYQQTPGQGLQFLFEYFSETQRNKGNFPGRFSGRQFSNSRSEMNVSTLELGDSALYLCASSLGVNYEQYFGPGTRLTVT.

This clone was observed a handful of times. The chain combines TRBV28 with TRBJ2-7; a possible D gene is TRBD1 (6 bases). CDR3 length equals 14 residues. Trimming took off 5 bases at V and 5 bases at J, with 16 bases between the two ends. Germline loops: CDR1 MDHEN, CDR2 SYDVKM. CDR3 bases: TGTGCCAGCAGTCCCGTTGGGGGCACCGACGAGCAGTACTTC. Encoded protein: CASSPVGGTDEQYF. Combining the CDR3 with reference TRBV28 and TRBJ2-7 gives the whole variable domain DVKVTQSSRYLVKRTGEKVFLECVQDMDHENMFWYRQDPGLGLRLIYFSYDVKMKEKGDIPEGYSVSREKKERFSLILESASTNQTSMYLCASSPVGGTDEQYFGPGTRLTVT.

The chain employs TRBV10-3 and TRBJ2-7; TRBD2 agrees at 9 bases. This CDR3 contains 15 residues. V lost 6 bases and J lost 5; bases outside the gene matches: 11. Germline V gene data show CDR1 as ENHRY and CDR2 as SYGVKD. The DNA for the CDR3 is TGTGCCATCAGAGAAGGGACTAGCCAGGGGCACGAGCAGTACTTC. It encodes CAIREGTSQGHEQYF.

The chain carries TRBV18 and TRBJ2-3, with 9 bases identical to TRBD2. The J segment lost 0 bases and the V segment lost 0 bases, leaving 7 bases of the junction unmatched. Germline V lookup: CDR1 KGHSH, CDR2 LQKENI. The CDR3 is 18 residues long. CDR3 bases: TGTGCCAGCTCACCACCGAACCGACTAGCGGCTAGCACAGATACGCAGTATTTT. Translating gives CASSPPNRLAASTDTQYF.

The rearrangement uses TRBV25-1 and TRBJ1-1, with D unclear. The CDR3 loop spans 18 amino acids. V lost 4 bases and J lost 6, with 27 bases in between. Germline-derived CDR1 and CDR2 are MGHDK and SYGVNS. CDR3 loop: CASSGPHPPDGPRPEAFF. CDR3 coding DNA: TGTGCCAGCAGTGGACCCCACCCACCTGACGGCCCGAGGCCTGAAGCTTTCTTT. The entire variable domain, with the rest obtained from reference TRBV25-1 and TRBJ1-1, is as follows: EADIYQTPRYLVIGTGKKITLECSQTMGHDKMYWYQQDPGMELHLIHYSYGVNSTEKGDLSSESTVSRIRTEHFPLTLESARPSHTSQYLCASSGPHPPDGPRPEAFFGQGTRLTVV.

Regarding this clone: Other DNA variants within this sample encode the same CDR3. The CDR3 sequence is CATSRDGRGDTEAFF. CDR3 in DNA: TGTGCCACCAGCAGAGATGGCAGGGGAGACACTGAAGCTTTCTTT. This chain links TRBV15 with TRBJ1-1; maybe TRBD1 (6 bases). Germline CDR1 LNHNV, CDR2 YYDKDF (reference sequence). V was cut by 0 bases and J by 3 bases, with 11 bases left in between. The CDR3 has 15 amino acids.

The rearrangement links TRBV7-6 to TRBJ2-1; maybe TRBD2 (5 bases). Trimming took off 1 base at V and 10 bases at J, with 20 bases between the two ends. Germline V lookup: CDR1 SGHVS, CDR2 FNYEAQ. The CDR3 loop spans 16 amino acids. The CDR3 DNA reads TGTGCCAGCAGCTTAGAAATAGGCAGAGGGCTGGGAGAGCAGTTCTTC. The encoded protein is CASSLEIGRGLGEQFF.

The J gene is TRBJ1-5, the V gene TRBV6-1, with 8 bases lining up with TRBD1. The CDR3 length is 18 residues. Per the germline V gene, CDR1 is MNHNS and CDR2 is SASEGT. V lost 2 bases, J lost 1 base, and 10 bases stayed unmatched. CDR3 sequence: CASSETGTGGFSNQPQHF. CDR3 nucleotide sequence: TGTGCCAGCAGTGAAACCGGGACAGGAGGGTTCAGCAATCAGCCCCAGCATTTT.

The CDR3 coding sequence is TGCGCCAGCAGCCAAGAAGGACTAGCGGGGACAGATACGCAGTATTTT. This codes for CASSQEGLAGTDTQYF. The chain employs TRBV4-3 and TRBJ2-3, with 12 bases aligning to TRBD2. The J segment lost 3 bases and the V segment lost 0 bases, leaving 1 base of the junction unmatched. Germline values: CDR1 LGHNA, CDR2 YSLEER. The CDR3 extends over 16 amino acids.

This chain joins TRBV15 and TRBJ2-5; 10 bases match TRBD2. V was clipped by 5 bases and J by 4 bases; unmatched bases: 7. This CDR3 is built from 15 residues. CDR1 and CDR2 from the germline V gene are LNHNV and YYDKDF (reference sequence). The CDR3 here is CATSSRLAGRETQYF. The CDR3 DNA reads as TGTGCCACCAGCTCTCGACTAGCGGGCAGAGAGACCCAGTACTTC.

The CDR3 loop reads CASTEGWDYGYTF. The CDR3 bases are TGTGCCAGCACGGAAGGATGGGACTATGGCTACACCTTC. J is TRBJ1-2 and V is TRBV9, with unresolved D. CDR3 size: 13 residues. Trimming took 6 bases from V and 3 from J, leaving 12 bases between them. The germline V gene encodes CDR1 SGDLS and CDR2 YYNGEE.

The V call is TRBV5-6, the J call TRBJ2-7; 8 bases match TRBD2. V lost 4 bases, J lost 3 bases, and 9 bases stayed unmatched. The CDR3 contains 15 residues. The germline gives CDR1 SGHDT, CDR2 YYEEEE. CDR3 sequence: CASSEGPGGVYEQYF. The CDR3 DNA is TGTGCCAGCAGCGAGGGACCCGGGGGGGTCTACGAGCAGTACTTC.

The chain has TRBV3-1 (or the pseudogene TRBV3-2) and TRBJ1-5, with D tentatively TRBD1 (6 bases). The germline V gene has CDR1 LGHDT and CDR2 YNNKEL (reference sequence). This CDR3 has 18 residues. The germline V and J ends were trimmed by 1 base and 2 bases, with 18 bases remaining between them. The DNA of the CDR3 is TGTGCCAGCAGCCAAGGCTCTCCGGGGGCTGGTGGCAATCAGCCCCAGCATTTT. Amino acid sequence: CASSQGSPGAGGNQPQHF.

The CDR3 loop is CATSDLQSSGDNEQFF. Written as DNA, the CDR3 is TGTGCCACCAGTGATTTGCAGTCTAGCGGTGACAATGAGCAGTTCTTC. The chain uses TRBV24-1 and TRBJ2-1; TRBD2 agrees at 7 bases. Germline lookup yields CDR1 KGHDR and CDR2 SFDVKD. The J segment lost 5 bases and the V segment lost 0 bases, leaving 6 bases of the junction unmatched. The CDR3 has 16 residues.

The rearrangement links TRBV7-8 to TRBJ2-7, with TRBD1 matching 9 bases. This CDR3 has 15 amino acids. Germline CDR1 reads SGHVS; CDR2 reads FQNEAQ. The J segment lost 5 bases and the V segment lost 4 bases, leaving 9 bases of the junction unmatched. Written as DNA, the CDR3 is TGTGCCAGCAGCTCCCAGGGACAGGGAGTCCACGAGCAGTACTTC. Its translation is CASSSQGQGVHEQYF. The full variable domain, with the rest looked up from reference TRBV7-8 and TRBJ2-7, is GAGVSQSPRYKVAKRGQDVALRCDPISGHVSLFWYQQALGQGPEFLTYFQNEAQLDKSGLPSDRFFAERPEGSVSTLKIQRTQQEDSAVYLCASSSQGQGVHEQYFGPGTRLTVT.

The rearrangement links TRBV11-2 to TRBJ2-3; the D gene could be TRBD1 or TRBD2 (5 bases each). With 5 bases removed from V and 6 bases from J, the gap between germline ends came to 18 bases. This CDR3 is built from 15 residues. Germline-derived CDR1 and CDR2 are SGHAT and FQNNGV. CDR3 DNA: TGTGCCAGCAGCACAAGGACTCGAGGGGATGATACGCAGTATTTT. It codes for CASSTRTRGDDTQYF.

This clone was recorded once. The V gene is TRBV4-3, the J gene TRBJ2-3, with 8 bases fitting TRBD2. J gave up 6 bases and V 0 bases, and 8 bases lay outside the gene matches. CDR1 and CDR2 from the germline V gene are LGHNA and YSLEER. The length of the CDR3 is 16 residues. The CDR3 DNA follows: TGCGCCAGCAGCCAAGATCGGACTAGCTTTGGCGATACGCAGTATTTT. This codes for CASSQDRTSFGDTQYF.

The chain recombines TRBV9 with TRBJ2-3, with 8 bases matching TRBD2. V lost 4 bases, J lost 1 base, and 2 bases stayed unmatched. The CDR3 consists of 14 residues. Germline CDR1 reads SGDLS; CDR2 reads YYNGEE. The CDR3 loop is CASSRAGGTDTQYF. The CDR3 nucleotides are TGTGCCAGCAGCCGAGCGGGGGGCACAGATACGCAGTATTTT.

This chain connects TRBV29-1 to TRBJ1-1, with TRBD1 as a possible D gene (6 bases). Trimming took off 2 bases at V and 1 base at J, with 11 bases between the two ends. The CDR3 is made up of 14 amino acids. Germline V CDR1 and CDR2: SQVTM, ANQGSEA. CDR3 coding DNA: TGCAGCGTTGAATTATCAGGGGCGAACACTGAAGCTTTCTTT. It specifies CSVELSGANTEAFF.